These 23 T cell receptor beta chains were all obtained from the same sample, sequenced in a study of shared clonotypes between healthy human individuals. Data came from immunoSEQ multiplex PCR; TCRdb stores just in-frame clones and leaves some out. The profile shows about 2 million clones, over 85% of them singletons. CD8 cells classed as naive were CD45RO-negative and positively selected for CCR7, excluding terminally differentiated effector memory CD45RA+ cells. The sequenced material came from naive CD8+ T cells sorted from blood. These receptor sequences come from a man younger than 30 in good health.

This chain connects TRBV6-5 to TRBJ1-2; D may be TRBD1 (6 bases). Per the germline V gene, CDR1 is MNHEY and CDR2 is SVGAGI. Trimming took off 6 bases at V and 3 bases at J, with 11 bases between the two ends. This CDR3 spans 13 amino acids. This CDR3 is CASRPDSHYGYTF. The CDR3 nucleotides are TGTGCCAGCAGACCGGACAGTCACTATGGCTACACCTTC.

Only one count was recorded for this clone. The sample has other DNA sequences that encode this CDR3 too. This chain links TRBV4-3 with TRBJ2-1, with TRBD2 matching 10 bases. Germline V gives CDR1 LGHNA, CDR2 YSLEER. CDR3 length: 15 amino acids. The V and J ends lost 3 bases and 7 bases, in that order; junction bases with no gene match: 6. The CDR3 reads CASSQRAGGRNEQFF. CDR3 sequence (DNA): TGCGCCAGCAGCCAGAGAGCGGGAGGGAGAAATGAGCAGTTCTTC.

The chain joins TRBV10-1 to TRBJ2-1; D gene ambiguous. The germline V gene encodes CDR1 WNHNN and CDR2 SYGVQD (reference sequence). The V end lost 2 bases, the J end lost 4 bases, and 15 bases lay between the germline ends. The CDR3 is 16 residues long. CDR3: CASSETPGPGYNEQFF. The DNA for the CDR3 is TGCGCCAGCAGTGAGACCCCTGGGCCCGGGTACAATGAGCAGTTCTTC.

This chain joins TRBV9 and TRBJ2-1; TRBD2 aligns across 9 bases. Trimming cost V 0 bases and J 8 bases; bases outside gene matches: 9. The CDR3 consists of 16 residues. Germline lookup yields CDR1 SGDLS and CDR2 YYNGEE. The CDR3 region has the DNA TGTGCCAGCAGCGTAGAGCCGGGACTAGCATTGGATGAGCAGTTCTTC. It is translated as CASSVEPGLALDEQFF.

The rearrangement uses TRBV7-2 and TRBJ1-1; a possible D gene is TRBD1 (6 bases). Germline lookup yields CDR1 SGHTA and CDR2 FQGNSA. The CDR3 extends over 14 amino acids. With 1 base removed from V and 4 bases from J, the gap between germline ends came to 10 bases. CDR3 sequence reads: CASSLEGGGTEAFF. The CDR3 DNA is TGTGCCAGCAGCTTAGAAGGGGGTGGCACTGAAGCTTTCTTT. The full variable domain, with the rest looked up from reference TRBV7-2 and TRBJ1-1, is GAGVSQSPSNKVTEKGKDVELRCDPISGHTALYWYRQSLGQGLEFLIYFQGNSAPDKSGLPSDRFSAERTGGSVSTLTIQRTQQEDSAVYLCASSLEGGGTEAFFGQGTRLTVV.

This sequence joins TRBV15 and TRBJ1-6; maybe TRBD1 (5 bases). The germline gives CDR1 LNHNV, CDR2 YYDKDF (reference sequence). CDR3 length: 15 amino acids. Trimming stripped 0 bases from V and 6 bases from J, with 9 bases between. CDR3 protein: CATSRDSGINSPLHF. The CDR3 nucleotides read TGTGCCACCAGCAGAGATTCAGGGATTAATTCACCCCTCCACTTT.

The chain recombines TRBV6-5 with TRBJ2-3; D may be TRBD1 (6 bases). Trimming shortened V by 6 bases and J by 1 base, and 14 bases separated the two germline ends. In germline, CDR1 is MNHEY, CDR2 SVGAGI. This CDR3 has 15 residues. As DNA, the CDR3 is TGTGCCAGCAGGGGGACACGGGGAGGCACAGATACGCAGTATTTT. Protein sequence: CASRGTRGGTDTQYF.

CDR3 DNA: TGTGCCAGCAGGGGGGGGCTCTCTGACGAGCAGTACTTC. Translation gives CASRGGLSDEQYF. J is TRBJ2-7 and V is TRBV7-8; possible D gene TRBD2, 7 bases. With 6 bases removed from V and 5 bases from J, the gap between germline ends came to 14 bases. This CDR3 has 13 amino acids. The germline gives CDR1 SGHVS, CDR2 FQNEAQ. Supplemented by reference TRBV7-8 and TRBJ2-7, the full variable domain reads GAGVSQSPRYKVAKRGQDVALRCDPISGHVSLFWYQQALGQGPEFLTYFQNEAQLDKSGLPSDRFFAERPEGSVSTLKIQRTQQEDSAVYLCASRGGLSDEQYFGPGTRLTVT.

V gene TRBV27 combines with J gene TRBJ2-7; the D gene is possibly TRBD1 (5 bases). V shed 6 bases and J shed 0 bases, with 12 bases lying between them. The CDR3 spans 14 residues. Germline loops: CDR1 MNHEY, CDR2 SMNVEV (reference sequence). The CDR3 region is CASRPTATSYEQYF. CDR3 bases: TGTGCCAGCAGACCGACAGCCACCTCCTACGAGCAGTACTTC.

On this clone itself: Distinct nucleotide sequences in the sample also encode this CDR3. This chain connects TRBV11-2 to TRBJ2-2, with D unclear. Trimming stripped 1 base from V and 3 bases from J, with 6 bases between. This CDR3 spans 14 amino acids. Germline-derived CDR1 and CDR2 are SGHAT and FQNNGV. This chain's CDR3 is CASSLVTDTGELFF. The CDR3 DNA reads TGTGCCAGCAGCTTAGTTACAGACACCGGGGAGCTGTTTTTT.

This rearrangement joins TRBV27 to TRBJ1-1, with no clear D. Germline CDR1 and CDR2: MNHEY and SMNVEV (reference sequence). This CDR3 region has 16 residues. Trimming took off 5 bases at V and 0 bases at J, with 16 bases between the two ends. The CDR3 bases are TGTGCCAGCAGTAGCCTTGGGGAGATTTTGAACACTGAAGCTTTCTTT. This translates into CASSSLGEILNTEAFF.

V gene TRBV7-2 combines with J gene TRBJ2-2; D is unresolved. V was trimmed by 2 bases and J by 5 bases, leaving 6 bases between them. This CDR3 contains 13 residues. CDR1 and CDR2 from the germline V gene are SGHTA and FQGNSA. The CDR3 nucleotides are TGTGCCAGCAGCTTACTATTGACCGGGGAGCTGTTTTTT. Translated: CASSLLLTGELFF.

This clone was seen only once. CDR3 DNA sequence: TGTGCCAGCAGCCGACAGGAGGCTACGGAAGAGACCCAGTACTTC. This gives the protein CASSRQEATEETQYF. V is TRBV7-6 and J is TRBJ2-5; tentatively, D is TRBD1 (6 bases). V lost 5 bases and J lost 3, with 16 bases in between. Germline assignment: CDR1 SGHVS and CDR2 FNYEAQ. The CDR3 totals 15 residues.

The V and J genes are TRBV2 and TRBJ2-1; D might be TRBD2 (5 bases). There are 12 residues in the CDR3. Germline CDR1 and CDR2: SNHLY and FYNNEI. V was trimmed by 6 bases and J by 6 bases, leaving 9 bases between them. DNA for the CDR3: TGTGCCAGCAGAACTAGAACCAATGAGCAGTTCTTC. Its translation is CASRTRTNEQFF.

The rearrangement links TRBV19 to TRBJ2-2; 9 nucleotides match TRBD2. The CDR3 runs to 14 residues. The germline V gene encodes CDR1 LNHDA and CDR2 SQIVND (reference sequence). V shed 7 bases, J shed 6 bases, and the junction held 6 bases outside the gene matches. The CDR3 DNA is TGTGCCAGTATTGACTTAGCGGGAGCCGGGGAGCTGTTTTTT. The encoded protein is CASIDLAGAGELFF.

The chain carries TRBV4-1 and TRBJ1-1; TRBD1 might be the D (5 bases). Germline values: CDR1 MGHRA, CDR2 YSYEKL. The CDR3 extends over 16 amino acids. Trimming took 1 base from V and 0 from J, leaving 12 bases between them. CDR3 residues: CASSQVGGLMNTEAFF. The CDR3 bases are TGCGCCAGCAGCCAAGTCGGGGGGTTGATGAACACTGAAGCTTTCTTT.

About this clone: Other nucleotide sequences in the sample specify the same CDR3. The chain combines TRBV30 with TRBJ2-3; D ambiguous. V lost 0 bases to trimming and J lost 2 bases, with 3 bases between them. The CDR3 has 12 amino acids. Germline V gene data show CDR1 as GTSNPN and CDR2 as SVGIG (reference sequence). The DNA of the CDR3 is TGTGCCTGGAGTGTCGACACAGATACGCAGTATTTT. It specifies CAWSVDTDTQYF.

The chain carries TRBV28 and TRBJ1-2; unclear D gene. This CDR3 is 15 amino acids long. Germline V gene data show CDR1 as MDHEN and CDR2 as SYDVKM. V was trimmed by 5 bases and J by 7 bases, leaving 20 bases between them. The CDR3: CASSPTQSPYLGYTF. The CDR3 nucleotides are TGTGCCAGCAGTCCGACACAGAGTCCTTATCTTGGCTACACCTTC.

This chain joins TRBV15 and TRBJ2-4, with 9 bases fitting TRBD1. Germline-derived CDR1 and CDR2 are LNHNV and YYDKDF (reference sequence). CDR3 length: 16 residues. V trimming: 3 bases; J trimming: 3 bases; junction bases outside the gene matches: 6. This chain's CDR3 is CATSRFTGGGKNIQYF. The CDR3 region has the DNA TGTGCCACCAGCAGGTTCACAGGGGGCGGCAAAAACATTCAGTACTTC.

The V call is TRBV4-3, the J call TRBJ1-4; D unresolved. The CDR3 runs 14 residues. Trimming took 2 bases from V and 6 from J, leaving 10 bases between them. Germline assignment: CDR1 LGHNA and CDR2 YSLEER. In DNA, the CDR3 is TGCGCCAGCAGCCAACTGGACCGGGATGAAAAACTGTTTTTT. This sequence encodes CASSQLDRDEKLFF.

The rearrangement uses TRBV27 and TRBJ2-3; 7 bases line up with TRBD2. The germline CDR1 and CDR2 sequences are MNHEY and SMNVEV (reference sequence). The CDR3 totals 13 residues. V lost 8 bases, J lost 5 bases, and 7 bases stayed unmatched. The CDR3 DNA is TGTGCCAGCGGGGGGGGAGGTGGAGATACGCAGTATTTT. Translation: CASGGGGGDTQYF.

The CDR3 coding sequence is TGCGCCAGCAGCTTGGGACATTACAGTGGAGGGGATAGCACAGATACGCAGTATTTT. Translation gives CASSLGHYSGGDSTDTQYF. The rearrangement uses TRBV5-1 and TRBJ2-3, with a weak D call TRBD2 (6 bases). The CDR3 sequence is 19 residues long. Trimming removed 0 bases at V and 0 bases at J, with 20 bases between. From germline, CDR1 is SGHRS and CDR2 YFSETQ.

V is TRBV4-3 and J is TRBJ2-1; 10 nucleotides match TRBD2. The V and J ends lost 6 bases and 7 bases, in that order; junction bases with no gene match: 9. The germline V gene encodes CDR1 LGHNA and CDR2 YSLEER. The CDR3 length is 15 residues. The chain's CDR3 is CASSKLAGSLNEQFF. In DNA, the CDR3 is TGCGCCAGCAGTAAACTAGCGGGATCCTTAAATGAGCAGTTCTTC.